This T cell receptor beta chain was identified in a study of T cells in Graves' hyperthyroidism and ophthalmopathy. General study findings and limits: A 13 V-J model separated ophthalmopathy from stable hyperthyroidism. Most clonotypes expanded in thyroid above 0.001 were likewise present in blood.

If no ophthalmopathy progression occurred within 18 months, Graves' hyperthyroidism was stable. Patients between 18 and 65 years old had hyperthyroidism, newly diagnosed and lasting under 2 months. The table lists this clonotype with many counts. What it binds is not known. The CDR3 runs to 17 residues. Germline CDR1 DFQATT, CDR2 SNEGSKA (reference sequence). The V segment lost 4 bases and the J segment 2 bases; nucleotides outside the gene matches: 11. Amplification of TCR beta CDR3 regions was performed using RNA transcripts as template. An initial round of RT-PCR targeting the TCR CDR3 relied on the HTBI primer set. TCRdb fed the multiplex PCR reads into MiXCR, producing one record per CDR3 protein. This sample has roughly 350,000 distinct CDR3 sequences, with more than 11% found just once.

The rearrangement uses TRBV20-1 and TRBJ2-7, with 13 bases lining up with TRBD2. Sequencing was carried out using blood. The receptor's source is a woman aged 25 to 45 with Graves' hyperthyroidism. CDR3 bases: TGCAGTGCTAAAAAAAAACTAGCGGGAGGGCCGGCCTACGAGCAGTACTTC. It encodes CSAKKKLAGGPAYEQYF.